The rows below give T cell receptor beta chains drawn from one sample of a study of cytomegalovirus exposure and HLA in healthy donors. The assay was immunoSEQ multiplex PCR, and TCRdb's table has in-frame clones only and misses some. The sample includes 110,000 to 150,000 clones, almost 85% of them seen just once. The sample comprised PBMCs. The receptor source for this set is a woman in her thirties in good health and CMV-seronegative. Both conserved end residues are part of each CDR3. A D gene is named only where the DNA matches it firmly. The size field is filled for only some rows; it gives once, few, many or a size class.

D gene	clone size	V gene	J gene	CDR3 protein	CDR3 DNA
TRBD1	once	TRBV7-2	TRBJ2-5	CASSWNGQGAEETQYF	TGTGCCAGCAGCTGGAACGGACAGGGGGCGGAAGAGACCCAGTACTTC
NA	NA	TRBV4-1	TRBJ2-7	CASSQERVIYEQYF	TGCGCCAGCAGCCAAGAACGGGTCATCTACGAGCAGTACTTC
NA	NA	TRBV2	TRBJ1-5	CASSEGLNNQPQHF	TGTGCCAGCAGTGAAGGGCTGAACAATCAGCCCCAGCATTTT
TRBD1	NA	TRBV9	TRBJ1-4	CASSAQGALFEKLFF	TGTGCCAGCAGCGCACAGGGGGCGTTATTTGAAAAACTGTTTTTT
NA	NA	TRBV6-4	TRBJ1-5	CASSDEEPQHF	TGTGCCAGCAGTGATGAGGAGCCCCAGCATTTT
TRBD1	NA	TRBV5-1	TRBJ1-6	CASSWATGQGANSPLHF	TGCGCCAGCAGCTGGGCCACGGGACAGGGGGCGAATTCACCCCTCCACTTT
TRBD2	NA	TRBV15	TRBJ2-2	CATSIGLVSGELFF	TGTGCCACCAGCATTGGACTAGTGTCCGGGGAGCTGTTTTTT
TRBD2	NA	TRBV4-2	TRBJ2-5	CASSQQAGGGETQYF	TGTGCCAGCAGCCAGCAAGCGGGGGGAGGGGAGACCCAGTACTTC
TRBD1	NA	TRBV5-6	TRBJ2-2	CASSSYGQGVVTGELFF	TGTGCCAGCAGCTCTTATGGACAGGGTGTTGTTACCGGGGAGCTGTTTTTT
NA	NA	TRBV6-6	TRBJ2-7	CASSYDAGAEQYF	TGTGCCAGCAGTTACGATGCAGGGGCCGAGCAGTACTTC
NA	NA	TRBV5-4	TRBJ1-3	CASSLGGNTIYF	TGTGCCAGCAGCCTCGGGGGAAACACCATATATTTT
NA	NA	TRBV7-2	TRBJ1-4	CASSSKDGLGKLFF	TGTGCCAGCAGCTCGAAAGACGGACTCGGAAAACTGTTTTTT
NA	few	TRBV5-7	TRBJ1-1	CASSPHLGRRQNTEAFF	TGTGCCAGCAGCCCCCATCTCGGCCGACGACAGAACACTGAAGCTTTCTTT
TRBD2	NA	TRBV7-2	TRBJ2-7	CASSIRGLSHEQYF	TGTGCCAGCAGCATAAGGGGACTAAGCCACGAGCAGTACTTC
TRBD1	NA	TRBV5-1	TRBJ2-1	CASSLEPTGSSYNEQFF	TGCGCCAGCAGCTTGGAGCCGACAGGGAGCTCCTACAATGAGCAGTTCTTC
TRBD1	NA	TRBV7-8	TRBJ1-2	CASSLDSTGYSTF	TGTGCCAGCAGCTTAGACTCGACAGGGTATTCCACCTTC
TRBD1	NA	TRBV5-1	TRBJ1-2	CASSQATQGNYGYTF	TGCGCCAGCAGCCAAGCGACACAGGGGAACTATGGCTACACCTTC
NA	NA	TRBV29-1	TRBJ2-3	CSGLYGGSTDTQYF	TGCAGCGGGCTATACGGGGGATCCACAGATACGCAGTATTTT
NA	few	TRBV4-1	TRBJ1-2	CASSHLQGSRGYTF	TGCGCCAGCAGCCACCTCCAGGGATCGCGGGGCTACACCTTC
NA	NA	TRBV6-5	TRBJ1-2	CASSKGLNYGYTF	TGTGCCAGCAGTAAGGGACTGAACTATGGCTACACCTTC
TRBD2	NA	TRBV6-6	TRBJ2-1	CASNPDGGWFEQFF	TGTGCCAGCAACCCCGACGGGGGGTGGTTTGAGCAGTTCTTC
TRBD1	NA	TRBV5-4	TRBJ2-1	CASSLAPGQGANEQFF	TGTGCCAGCAGCTTGGCCCCGGGACAGGGTGCCAATGAGCAGTTCTTC